The 17 T cell receptor beta chains listed next were all sequenced from one sample in a study of early T cells in non-severe SARS-CoV-2 infection. A single record per CDR3 protein comes from TCRdb applying MiXCR to the 5' RACE reads. Of about 60,000 distinct CDR3 sequences in the sample, 11% were seen once. Here the sequenced sample was whole blood, taken at baseline. The receptors originated from an adult who was a healthcare worker with PCR-confirmed SARS-CoV-2 infection or an uninfected control (not recorded which).

V is TRBV30 and J is TRBJ1-1; 11 nucleotides match TRBD1. V lost 4 bases to trimming and J lost 9 bases; unmatched junction nucleotides: 10. Germline loops: CDR1 GTSNPN, CDR2 SVGIG (reference sequence). This CDR3 is built from 14 residues. The CDR3 here is CAWIPRTGGGKAFF. CDR3 DNA sequence: TGTGCCTGGATCCCCAGGACAGGGGGCGGAAAAGCTTTCTTT.

In this sample, this clonotype turned up a few times. The chain links TRBV6-5 to TRBJ2-3, with D possibly being TRBD1 or TRBD2 (5 bases each). Germline V lookup: CDR1 MNHEY, CDR2 SVGAGI. The CDR3 extends over 14 amino acids. V was clipped by 7 bases and J by 0 bases, with 11 bases between them. The CDR3 region has the DNA TGTGCCAGCACTGGGGGTTCCAGCACAGATACGCAGTATTTT. It is translated as CASTGGSSTDTQYF.

The chain combines TRBV30 with TRBJ2-7; 9 bases agree with TRBD1. J gave up 9 bases and V 3 bases, and 9 bases lay outside the gene matches. The CDR3 length is 13 residues. Germline-derived CDR1 and CDR2 are GTSNPN and SVGIG (reference sequence). The CDR3, as DNA: TGTGCCTGGAGAGTACAGGGGGCGCATGTGCAGTACTTC. It specifies CAWRVQGAHVQYF. Drawing the rest from reference TRBV30 and TRBJ2-7, the complete variable domain is SQTIHQWPATLVQPVGSPLSLECTVEGTSNPNLYWYRQAAGRGLQLLFYSVGIGQISSEVPQNLSASRPQDRQFILSSKKLLLSDSGFYLCAWRVQGAHVQYFGPGTRLTVT.

This clonotype was recorded a few times. This chain links TRBV11-2 with TRBJ2-1; unclear D gene. This CDR3 comprises 13 residues. The germline V gene encodes CDR1 SGHAT and CDR2 FQNNGV. V dropped 4 bases and J dropped 8 bases, with 12 bases sitting between them. CDR3 residues: CASSSPVGDEQFF. CDR3 nucleotide sequence: TGTGCCAGCAGCTCCCCCGTTGGGGATGAGCAGTTCTTC.

In its sample, this clonotype was seen a few times. The V call is TRBV20-1, the J call TRBJ2-6, with 12 nucleotides matching TRBD1. With V trimmed by 1 base and J by 0 bases, 1 base remained unmatched. This CDR3 comprises 17 residues. Germline V gene sequence: CDR1 DFQATT, CDR2 SNEGSKA (reference sequence). The CDR3 here is CSARVGQGASGANVLTF. Written as DNA, the CDR3 is TGCAGTGCTAGAGTGGGACAGGGGGCCTCTGGGGCCAACGTCCTGACTTTC.

This rearrangement joins TRBV18 to TRBJ2-3, with 8 bases matching TRBD2. Germline V gene lookup returns CDR1 KGHSH and CDR2 LQKENI. The J segment lost 2 bases and the V segment lost 4 bases, leaving 11 bases of the junction unmatched. The CDR3 spans 17 residues. The CDR3 DNA sequence: TGTGCCAGCTCACTTGCCGGGGGGGCCCCAACCACAGATACGCAGTATTTT. This gives the protein CASSLAGGAPTTDTQYF.

The chain recombines TRBV11-2 with TRBJ2-7; possible D gene TRBD2, 6 bases. Germline V CDR1 and CDR2: SGHAT, FQNNGV. V was clipped by 5 bases and J by 3 bases, with 14 bases between them. There are 14 residues in the CDR3. DNA of the CDR3: TGTGCCAGCAGCACCGGGACTCTAAGCTACGAGCAGTACTTC. It codes for CASSTGTLSYEQYF.

V gene TRBV7-9 combines with J gene TRBJ1-1; D gene uncertain. V shed 2 bases and J shed 6 bases, with 10 bases lying between them. The CDR3 length is 13 residues. Germline CDR1 and CDR2: SEHNR and FQNEAQ (reference sequence). CDR3 amino acids: CASSLLSLSEAFF. The CDR3 region has the DNA TGTGCCAGCAGCTTATTAAGTCTCTCTGAAGCTTTCTTT.

This clonotype was observed at least ten times. CDR3 sequence reads: CASSDGESNEQFF. The CDR3 DNA reads TGTGCCAGCAGTGACGGGGAATCCAATGAGCAGTTCTTC. The V call is TRBV6-4, the J call TRBJ2-1; no clear D. V was pared by 2 bases and J by 6 bases, with 8 bases between. Per the germline V gene, CDR1 is MRHNA and CDR2 is SNTAGT. The length of the CDR3 is 13 residues.

This clonotype has a handful of counts. The CDR3 coding sequence is TGCGCCAGCAGCGTGGGCCGGACAGGGGCCGGCTACACCTTC. Amino acid sequence: CASSVGRTGAGYTF. This rearrangement joins TRBV5-1 to TRBJ1-2, with TRBD1 matching over 9 bases. This CDR3 contains 14 residues. J was trimmed by 8 bases and V by 4 bases; bases with no gene match: 9. Germline loops: CDR1 SGHRS, CDR2 YFSETQ.

The chain has TRBV30 and TRBJ1-1; D gene unclear. Trimming cost V 3 bases and J 8 bases, with 13 bases left between them. The CDR3 totals 12 residues. Looked up from germline, CDR1 is GTSNPN and CDR2 is SVGIG (reference sequence). CDR3 in DNA: TGTGCCTGGAGAGTGGACCCGGGGGAAGCTTTCTTT. This sequence encodes CAWRVDPGEAFF.

The table lists this clonotype with many counts. The CDR3, as DNA: TGTGCCTGGAGCAAGCGGGCAAGGGGAATGAACACTGAAGCTTTCTTT. As protein: CAWSKRARGMNTEAFF. The chain links TRBV30 to TRBJ1-1; perhaps TRBD1 as D (5 bases). Between the trimmed V and J ends, which lost 3 bases and 0 bases, there was a span of 17 bases. CDR3 length equals 16 residues. The germline V gene encodes CDR1 GTSNPN and CDR2 SVGIG (reference sequence).

This clonotype has more than one count but fewer than ten. The chain is built from TRBV5-1 and TRBJ2-7; D unresolved. The ends were cut back, 3 bases at V and 5 bases at J, with 24 bases in the middle. The CDR3 length is 17 residues. Germline V gives CDR1 SGHRS, CDR2 YFSETQ. As DNA, the CDR3 is TGCGCCAGCAGCTCCTCTTCTTCATGGAGCCCTAGGGACGAGCAGTACTTC. Protein: CASSSSSSWSPRDEQYF.

The rearrangement links TRBV2 to TRBJ2-1; perhaps TRBD2 as D (6 bases). Germline V gene lookup returns CDR1 SNHLY and CDR2 FYNNEI. The ends were cut back, 5 bases at V and 4 bases at J, with 15 bases in the middle. The CDR3 is 15 residues long. CDR3 DNA sequence: TGTGCCAGCAGTCGAATGGGGGGTATATACAATGAGCAGTTCTTC. Translated, it gives CASSRMGGIYNEQFF.

This clonotype was seen at least ten times. V gene TRBV18 combines with J gene TRBJ1-5; D is uncertain. The germline CDR1 and CDR2 sequences are KGHSH and LQKENI. CDR3 size: 13 residues. The V end was cut by 3 bases, the J end by 5 bases, with 8 bases between. CDR3 DNA sequence: TGTGCCAGCTCACCTACAAGGGATCAGCCCCAGCATTTT. It yields the protein CASSPTRDQPQHF.

This chain connects TRBV7-9 to TRBJ2-2; D ambiguous. The germline gives CDR1 SEHNR, CDR2 FQNEAQ (reference sequence). V shed 5 bases and J shed 1 base, with 14 bases lying between them. This CDR3 is built from 16 residues. The CDR3 DNA sequence: TGTGCCAGCAGCCCCGGCAGTCTAGGGAACACCGGGGAGCTGTTTTTT. It yields the protein CASSPGSLGNTGELFF. Variable domain in full (rest from reference TRBV7-9 and TRBJ2-2): DTGVSQNPRHKITKRGQNVTFRCDPISEHNRLYWYRQTLGQGPEFLTYFQNEAQLEKSRLLSDRFSAERPKGSFSTLEIQRTEQGDSAMYLCASSPGSLGNTGELFFGEGSRLTVL.

This clonotype was detected a few times. The chain combines TRBV2 with TRBJ2-5; D remains ambiguous. CDR1 SNHLY and CDR2 FYNNEI come from the germline V gene. The CDR3 is made up of 11 amino acids. Deletions cut 7 bases from V and 3 bases from J, with 6 bases between. The CDR3 nucleotides read TGTGCCAGCAAGGCGGAAGAGACCCAGTACTTC. This translates into CASKAEETQYF. Full variable domain (remainder filled in from reference TRBV2 and TRBJ2-5): EPEVTQTPSHQVTQMGQEVILRCVPISNHLYFYWYRQILGQKVEFLVSFYNNEISEKSEIFDDQFSVERPDGSNFTLKIRSTKLEDSAMYFCASKAEETQYFGPGTRLLVL.